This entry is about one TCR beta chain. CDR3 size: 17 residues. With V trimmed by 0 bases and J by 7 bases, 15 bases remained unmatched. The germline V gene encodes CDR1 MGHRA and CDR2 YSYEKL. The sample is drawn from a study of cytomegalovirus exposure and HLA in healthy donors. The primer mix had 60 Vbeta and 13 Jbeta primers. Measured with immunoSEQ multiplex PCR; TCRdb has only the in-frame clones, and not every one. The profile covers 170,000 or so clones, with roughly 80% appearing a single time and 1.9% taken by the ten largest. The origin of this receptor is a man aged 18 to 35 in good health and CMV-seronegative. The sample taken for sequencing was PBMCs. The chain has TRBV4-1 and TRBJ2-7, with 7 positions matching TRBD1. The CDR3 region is CASSQDPSRQGSGEQYF. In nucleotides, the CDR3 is TGCGCCAGCAGCCAAGATCCCTCTCGACAGGGATCGGGTGAGCAGTACTTC.